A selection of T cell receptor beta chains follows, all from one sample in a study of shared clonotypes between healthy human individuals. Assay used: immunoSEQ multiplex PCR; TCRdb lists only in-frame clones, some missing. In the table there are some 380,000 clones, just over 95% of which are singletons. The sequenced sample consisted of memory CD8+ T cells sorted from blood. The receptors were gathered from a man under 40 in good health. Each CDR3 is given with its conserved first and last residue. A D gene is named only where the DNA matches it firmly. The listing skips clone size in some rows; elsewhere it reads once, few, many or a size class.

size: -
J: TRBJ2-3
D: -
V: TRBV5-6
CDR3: CASSLVATDTQYF
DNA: TGTGCCAGCAGCTTGGTTGCAACAGATACGCAGTATTTT

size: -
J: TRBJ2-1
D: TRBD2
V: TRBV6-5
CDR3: CASRSLAGSYNEQFF
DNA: TGTGCCAGCAGGTCACTAGCGGGTTCTTACAATGAGCAGTTCTTC

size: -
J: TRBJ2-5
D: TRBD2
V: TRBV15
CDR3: CATSRGTGTSGQETQYF
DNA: TGTGCCACCAGCAGGGGAACCGGGACTAGCGGCCAAGAGACCCAGTACTTC

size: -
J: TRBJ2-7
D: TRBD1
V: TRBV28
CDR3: CASSWTGGSYEQYF
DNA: TGTGCCAGCAGTTGGACAGGGGGGTCCTACGAGCAGTACTTC

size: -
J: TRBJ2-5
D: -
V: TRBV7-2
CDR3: CASRARDRYQETQYF
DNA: TGTGCCAGCAGGGCGAGGGACCGTTACCAAGAGACCCAGTACTTC

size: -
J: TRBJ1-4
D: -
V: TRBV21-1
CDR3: CASRSRVNEKLFF
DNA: TGTGCCAGCAGGTCCAGGGTTAATGAAAAACTGTTTTTT

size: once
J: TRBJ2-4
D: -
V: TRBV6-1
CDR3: CASSGTAKNIQYF
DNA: TGTGCCAGCAGTGGCACAGCCAAAAACATTCAGTACTTC

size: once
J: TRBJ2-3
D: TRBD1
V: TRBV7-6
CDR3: CASSPRQGGTDTQYF
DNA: TGTGCCAGCAGCCCCAGACAGGGTGGCACAGATACGCAGTATTTT

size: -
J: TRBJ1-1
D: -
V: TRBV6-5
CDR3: CASSYRANSNTEAFF
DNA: TGTGCCAGCAGTTACCGGGCCAATTCGAACACTGAAGCTTTCTTT

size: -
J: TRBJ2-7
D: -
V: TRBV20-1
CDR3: CSASRDWEQYF
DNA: TGCAGTGCTAGCCGGGACTGGGAGCAGTACTTC

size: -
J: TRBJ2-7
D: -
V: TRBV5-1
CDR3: CASSLSQGIGYEQYF
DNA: TGCGCCAGCAGCTTGAGTCAGGGGATAGGGTACGAGCAGTACTTC

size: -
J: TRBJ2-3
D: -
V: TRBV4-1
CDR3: CASSQDGGQGLLGDTQYF
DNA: TGCGCCAGCAGCCAAGATGGAGGGCAGGGGCTCCTGGGAGATACGCAGTATTTT

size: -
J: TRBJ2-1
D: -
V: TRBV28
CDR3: CASSLLQYNEQFF
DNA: TGTGCCAGCAGTTTATTGCAGTACAATGAGCAGTTCTTC

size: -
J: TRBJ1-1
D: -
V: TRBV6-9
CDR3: CASSSRDTEAFF
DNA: TGTGCCAGCAGTTCGCGGGACACTGAAGCTTTCTTT

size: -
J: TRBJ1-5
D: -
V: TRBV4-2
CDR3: CASSQDGQGVQPQHF
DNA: TGTGCCAGCAGCCAAGACGGGCAGGGTGTCCAGCCCCAGCATTTT

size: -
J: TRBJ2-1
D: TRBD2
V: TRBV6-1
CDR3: CASSEGLAGTNEQFF
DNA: TGTGCCAGCAGTGAAGGACTAGCGGGAACCAATGAGCAGTTCTTC

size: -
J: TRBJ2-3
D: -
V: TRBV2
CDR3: CASNTGPPDTQYF
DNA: TGTGCCAGCAATACGGGACCCCCAGATACGCAGTATTTT

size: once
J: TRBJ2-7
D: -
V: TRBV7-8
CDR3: CASSSTLGVYEQYF
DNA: TGTGCCAGCAGCTCCACCCTAGGGGTCTACGAGCAGTACTTC